The 29 T cell receptor beta chains in this list originate from one sample, sequenced in a study of blood T cells in healthy people across ages. A sample-barcoded 5' primer and a J-beta primer mix were used in a second PCR of about 6 to 11 cycles. In TCRdb, the 5' RACE reads were re-called with MiXCR into one record per CDR3 protein. The sample lists some 700,000 distinct CDR3 sequences; about a fifth were seen once. Sequencing was carried out using blood. These TCRs come from a man aged 65 to 79 in good health.

This chain connects TRBV5-1 to TRBJ2-3; 15 positions match TRBD2. Per the germline V gene, CDR1 is SGHRS and CDR2 is YFSETQ. This CDR3 is built from 17 residues. V lost 3 bases, J lost 2 bases, and 4 bases stayed unmatched. CDR3 nucleotides: TGCGCCAGCAGCTGGGGACTAGCGGGGGGTTCCACAGATACGCAGTATTTT. Translation: CASSWGLAGGSTDTQYF.

The chain uses TRBV14 and TRBJ1-2, with no clear D. Looked up from germline, CDR1 is SGHDN and CDR2 is FVKESK. The V end was cut by 0 bases, the J end by 4 bases, with 6 bases between. This CDR3 contains 13 residues. The CDR3 sequence: CASSQEYVYGYTF. The CDR3 DNA sequence: TGTGCCAGCAGCCAAGAATACGTCTATGGCTACACCTTC.

This clonotype was seen a handful of times. The chain is built from TRBV9 and TRBJ2-3, with a weak D call TRBD2 (5 bases). V lost 0 bases and J lost 3, with 14 bases in between. This CDR3 is 16 amino acids long. Looked up from germline, CDR1 is SGDLS and CDR2 is YYNGEE. The CDR3 DNA is TGTGCCAGCAGCGTAGTTGACTACCAAACGACAGATACGCAGTATTTT. This sequence encodes CASSVVDYQTTDTQYF.

This clonotype was found a few times. The chain joins TRBV2 to TRBJ1-5; D is possibly TRBD1 (6 bases). V shed 6 bases and J shed 0 bases, with 9 bases lying between them. Germline V gene lookup returns CDR1 SNHLY and CDR2 FYNNEI. This CDR3 has 14 amino acids. CDR3 loop: CASRRDISNQPQHF. The CDR3 DNA reads as TGTGCCAGCAGGAGGGACATTAGCAATCAGCCCCAGCATTTT. Drawing the rest from reference TRBV2 and TRBJ1-5, the complete variable domain is EPEVTQTPSHQVTQMGQEVILRCVPISNHLYFYWYRQILGQKVEFLVSFYNNEISEKSEIFDDQFSVERPDGSNFTLKIRSTKLEDSAMYFCASRRDISNQPQHFGDGTRLSIL.

V is TRBV7-2 and J is TRBJ2-1; possible D gene TRBD2, 6 bases. The germline gives CDR1 SGHTA, CDR2 FQGNSA. Trimming removed 2 bases at V and 6 bases at J, with 14 bases between. CDR3 length: 15 residues. CDR3 in amino acids: CASSLTGLSANEQFF. In DNA form, the CDR3 reads TGTGCCAGCAGCTTAACGGGACTCTCCGCCAATGAGCAGTTCTTC.

Only a few counts were recorded for this clonotype. The chain is built from TRBV7-9 and TRBJ2-5; D may be TRBD1 (6 bases). The DNA end favors TRBJ2-7, so the J call may be wrong. The germline V gene has CDR1 SEHNR and CDR2 FQNEAQ (reference sequence). The CDR3 runs 15 residues. In nucleotides, the CDR3 is TGTGCCAGCAGCTTAGACGGGACACCGACCTACGAGCAGTACTTC. The encoded protein is CASSLDGTPTYEQYF.

There are a few counts of this clonotype. This chain joins TRBV5-1 and TRBJ2-5; the match to TRBD2 covers 16 bases. Germline V CDR1 and CDR2: SGHRS, YFSETQ. The CDR3 contains 17 residues. Losses at the gene ends were 4 bases for V and 2 bases for J; bases not matched to a gene: 5. CDR3 nucleotide sequence: TGCGCCAGCAGCACGGGACTAGCGGGAGGGGGACAAGAGACCCAGTACTTC. Residues: CASSTGLAGGGQETQYF.

The sample holds a few counts of this clonotype. The V call is TRBV5-5, the J call TRBJ2-3, with D possibly matching TRBD2 (7 bases). V lost 0 bases and J lost 2, with 16 bases in between. The CDR3 loop spans 17 amino acids. From germline, CDR1 is SGHKS and CDR2 YYEKEE (reference sequence). The CDR3 DNA reads as TGTGCCAGCAGCTTGGCTCGGGCGGGGGCCCTCACAGATACGCAGTATTTT. Amino acids: CASSLARAGALTDTQYF.

V gene TRBV5-1 combines with J gene TRBJ2-5; TRBD2 matches at 7 bases. Trimming removed 1 base from V and 5 bases from J; junction bases left unmatched: 11. Germline-derived CDR1 and CDR2 are SGHRS and YFSETQ. The CDR3 runs 16 residues. CDR3 sequence: CASSLSGDARGETQYF. The CDR3 bases are TGCGCCAGCAGCTTGAGCGGGGATGCAAGAGGGGAGACCCAGTACTTC. Based on the CDR3 plus reference TRBV5-1 and TRBJ2-5, the full variable domain is KAGVTQTPRYLIKTRGQQVTLSCSPISGHRSVSWYQQTPGQGLQFLFEYFSETQRNKGNFPGRFSGRQFSNSRSEMNVSTLELGDSALYLCASSLSGDARGETQYFGPGTRLLVL.

The rearrangement uses TRBV2 and TRBJ2-5, with D possibly matching TRBD2 (6 bases). The length of the CDR3 is 15 residues. Looked up from germline, CDR1 is SNHLY and CDR2 is FYNNEI. V lost 5 bases to trimming and J lost 4 bases, with 17 bases between them. The CDR3 loop reads CASSPRDSLGETQYF. In nucleotides, the CDR3 is TGTGCCAGCAGTCCCCGGGACTCCCTAGGAGAGACCCAGTACTTC. Full variable domain (remainder filled in from reference TRBV2 and TRBJ2-5): EPEVTQTPSHQVTQMGQEVILRCVPISNHLYFYWYRQILGQKVEFLVSFYNNEISEKSEIFDDQFSVERPDGSNFTLKIRSTKLEDSAMYFCASSPRDSLGETQYFGPGTRLLVL.

About this clonotype: This likely comes from a read error, as the CDR3 has no conserved phenylalanine or tryptophan at its end. The chain joins TRBV12-3 or TRBV12-4 to TRBJ1-2; D may be TRBD1 (6 bases). V was cut by 10 bases and J by 2 bases, with 32 bases left in between. There are 19 residues in the CDR3. CDR3 protein: CAIKDFRQDKNGDNYGYTL. The CDR3, as DNA: TGTGCCATCAAAGACTTTAGACAGGATAAAAATGGGGACAACTATGGCTACACCCTC.

V is TRBV29-1 and J is TRBJ2-2; possible D gene TRBD1, 5 bases. CDR1 and CDR2 from the germline V gene are SQVTM and ANQGSEA. This CDR3 is built from 13 residues. The germline V and J ends were trimmed by 4 bases and 3 bases, with 9 bases remaining between them. The DNA of the CDR3 is TGCAGCGTTGGAGAAGGGGACACCGGGGAGCTGTTTTTT. It codes for CSVGEGDTGELFF.

The chain links TRBV4-3 to TRBJ2-3, with 7 bases aligning to TRBD1. V gave up 2 bases and J gave up 2 bases; unmatched junction bases: 7. Germline V lookup: CDR1 LGHNA, CDR2 YSLEER. The CDR3 spans 16 residues. CDR3 in DNA: TGCGCCAGCAGCCAACTTACAGGGGCCCTCACAGATACGCAGTATTTT. The encoded protein is CASSQLTGALTDTQYF.

This clonotype turned up a few times. The gene calls are TRBV21-1 and TRBJ2-1; the table assigns TRBD2, which was not confirmed against the DNA. TRBV21-1 is classified as a pseudogene. The CDR3 runs 19 residues. Written as DNA, the CDR3 is TGTGCCAGCAGCAAAACCCTTGTGGCGTGGACTCCCTCCTACAATGAGCAGTTCTTC. Amino acid sequence: CASSKTLVAWTPSYNEQFF.

This chain joins TRBV9 and TRBJ2-2; D gene unclear. The germline V gene encodes CDR1 SGDLS and CDR2 YYNGEE. The CDR3 sequence is 15 residues long. Trimming shortened V by 3 bases and J by 2 bases, and 11 bases separated the two germline ends. In nucleotides, the CDR3 is TGTGCCAGCAGCGAAGGGCTCGGCAACACCGGGGAGCTGTTTTTT. This gives the protein CASSEGLGNTGELFF. The entire variable domain, with the rest obtained from reference TRBV9 and TRBJ2-2, is as follows: DSGVTQTPKHLITATGQRVTLRCSPRSGDLSVYWYQQSLDQGLQFLIQYYNGEERAKGNILERFSAQQFPDLHSELNLSSLELGDSALYFCASSEGLGNTGELFFGEGSRLTVL.

This clonotype was seen ten or more times. This chain uses TRBV12-3 or TRBV12-4 with TRBJ1-4, with unresolved D. The CDR3 totals 13 residues. V was shortened by 6 bases and J by 8 bases, with 13 bases between the two germline ends. CDR3 sequence: CASSGPPLEKLFF. In DNA, the CDR3 is TGTGCCAGCAGCGGGCCACCTCTCGAAAAACTGTTTTTT.

This clonotype was recorded only once. The genes are TRBV5-1 and TRBJ1-4; no firm D call. Between the trimmed V and J ends, which lost 2 bases and 4 bases, there was a span of 15 bases. The CDR3 is made up of 16 amino acids. The germline CDR1 and CDR2 sequences are SGHRS and YFSETQ. CDR3 region: CASSFAEDRRNEKLFF. CDR3 nucleotides: TGCGCCAGCAGCTTCGCCGAGGACCGTCGTAATGAAAAACTGTTTTTT. The full variable domain, with the rest looked up from reference TRBV5-1 and TRBJ1-4, is KAGVTQTPRYLIKTRGQQVTLSCSPISGHRSVSWYQQTPGQGLQFLFEYFSETQRNKGNFPGRFSGRQFSNSRSEMNVSTLELGDSALYLCASSFAEDRRNEKLFFGSGTQLSVL.

This clonotype has just a few counts. The chain combines TRBV7-2 with TRBJ2-3, with D possibly TRBD1 on 5 matching bases. CDR1 and CDR2 (germline): SGHTA, FQGNSA. CDR3 size: 14 residues. Trimming pared 2 bases from V and 2 bases from J, leaving 8 bases between. CDR3 residues: CASSLRQNTDTQYF. CDR3 coding DNA: TGTGCCAGCAGCTTAAGACAGAACACAGATACGCAGTATTTT.

The genes are TRBV29-1 and TRBJ2-3; TRBD2 might be the D (6 bases). In germline, CDR1 is SQVTM, CDR2 ANQGSEA. Trimming shortened V by 4 bases and J by 8 bases, and 16 bases separated the two germline ends. The CDR3 runs 13 residues. CDR3 DNA: TGCAGCGTTGGGCTTCCGACTAGTCCTACGCAGTATTTT. This translates into CSVGLPTSPTQYF.

V usage is TRBV13 and J usage is TRBJ2-5; TRBD1 matches at 9 bases. The J call is in doubt because the DNA end fits TRBJ2-1 better. The CDR3 extends over 17 amino acids. From germline, CDR1 is PRHDT and CDR2 FYEKMQ (reference sequence). The CDR3 DNA is TGTGCCAGCAGCCCCAATCTCTGGGACAGGGATTTCAATGAGCAGTTCTTC. Amino acid sequence: CASSPNLWDRDFNEQFF.

The chain combines TRBV5-1 with TRBJ1-5; a weak D match, TRBD1 (6 bases). Deletions cut 0 bases from V and 3 bases from J, with 7 bases between. This CDR3 spans 14 amino acids. Germline V gene sequence: CDR1 SGHRS, CDR2 YFSETQ. The DNA for the CDR3 is TGCGCCAGCAGCTTGGGGGACATCAATCAGCCCCAGCATTTT. It codes for CASSLGDINQPQHF.

This clonotype is a singleton in its sample. The J gene is TRBJ2-5, the V gene TRBV7-8, with 8 positions matching TRBD2. CDR3 length equals 18 residues. Germline-derived CDR1 and CDR2 are SGHVS and FQNEAQ. With 4 bases clipped from V and 5 bases from J, the junction kept 18 bases outside the gene matches. The CDR3 nucleotides read TGTGCCAGCAGCTCACTTGGACTAGCCGGAGGATTTAGGGAGACCCAGTACTTC. Its translation: CASSSLGLAGGFRETQYF.

This clonotype was observed a few times. V gene TRBV6-6 combines with J gene TRBJ2-3; 8 bases map to TRBD2. The CDR3 spans 15 residues. The V gene's germline CDR1 is MNHNY and CDR2 SVGAGI (reference sequence). Trimming at V came to 2 bases and at J to 5 bases, leaving 6 bases not matched to a gene. The CDR3 spells CASSYRAGAVDTQYF. CDR3 bases: TGTGCCAGCAGTTACAGAGCGGGAGCGGTAGATACGCAGTATTTT.

V usage is TRBV30 and J usage is TRBJ2-1, with a possible D match to TRBD1 (6 bases). The CDR3 loop spans 14 amino acids. CDR1 and CDR2 (germline): GTSNPN, SVGIG (reference sequence). V lost 8 bases and J 2 bases, leaving 16 bases between the germline ends. The chain's CDR3 is CARQDNYPYNEQFF. The CDR3 DNA is TGTGCCCGACAGGACAACTATCCCTACAATGAGCAGTTCTTC.

On this clonotype: The junction does not match germline at one end; this may be a read error. CDR3 DNA: TGTGCCAGCAGTCGGGACATACAAGAGATCCAGTACTTC. Translation gives CASSRDIQEIQYF. This chain uses TRBV6-2 or TRBV6-3 with TRBJ2-1; D possibly corresponds to TRBD1 (6 bases). The J call is in doubt because the DNA end fits TRBJ2-5 better. Germline V gene lookup returns CDR1 MNHEY and CDR2 SVGEGT. This CDR3 region has 13 residues.

The count of this clonotype is one. V is TRBV5-1 and J is TRBJ2-3; 9 bases are shared with TRBD2. Germline CDR1 is SGHRS and CDR2 is YFSETQ. The CDR3 covers 15 residues. The ends lost 4 bases at V and 3 bases at J; junction bases unmatched: 6. CDR3 nucleotide sequence: TGCGCCAGCAGCCCCAGCGGGGGGTGGACAGATACGCAGTATTTT. The encoded protein is CASSPSGGWTDTQYF.

This clonotype appeared a few times. J is TRBJ2-1 and V is TRBV12-3 or TRBV12-4, with TRBD1 matching over 7 bases. Trimming cost V 6 bases and J 10 bases; bases outside gene matches: 12. The CDR3 totals 14 residues. The CDR3 protein is CASSRPDRVEEQFF. CDR3 sequence (DNA): TGTGCCAGCAGCCGCCCCGACAGGGTTGAGGAGCAGTTCTTC.

This chain links TRBV4-1 with TRBJ2-7; 9 nucleotides line up with TRBD2. CDR3 length: 16 residues. V dropped 0 bases and J dropped 2; count of bases not matched to a gene: 5. The V gene's germline CDR1 is MGHRA and CDR2 YSYEKL. CDR3 residues: CASSQDLAGTTYEQYF. The CDR3 DNA reads as TGCGCCAGCAGCCAAGATCTAGCGGGGACTACCTACGAGCAGTACTTC.

In this sample, this clonotype turned up a few times. The V call is TRBV20-1, the J call TRBJ2-1, with D unresolved. The CDR3 sequence is 12 residues long. V was cut by 6 bases and J by 4 bases, with 10 bases left in between. In germline, CDR1 is DFQATT, CDR2 SNEGSKA (reference sequence). The CDR3 spells CSAVPGYNEQFF. CDR3 bases: TGCAGTGCAGTCCCCGGGTACAATGAGCAGTTCTTC.